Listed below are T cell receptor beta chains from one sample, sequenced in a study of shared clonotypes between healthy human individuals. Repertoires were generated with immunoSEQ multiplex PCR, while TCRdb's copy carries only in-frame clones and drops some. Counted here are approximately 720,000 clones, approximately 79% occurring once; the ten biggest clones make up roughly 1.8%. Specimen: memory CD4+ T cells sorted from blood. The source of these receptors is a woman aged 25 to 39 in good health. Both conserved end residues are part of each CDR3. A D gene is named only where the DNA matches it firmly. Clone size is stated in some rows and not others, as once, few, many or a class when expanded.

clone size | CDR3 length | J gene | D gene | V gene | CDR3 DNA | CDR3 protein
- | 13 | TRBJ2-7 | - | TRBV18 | TGTGCCAGCTCACCATCTAGCACTTACGAGCAGTACTTC | CASSPSSTYEQYF
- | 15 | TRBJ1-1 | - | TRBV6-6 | TGTGCCAGCAGTTATAGATTACAGATGAACACTGAAGCTTTCTTT | CASSYRLQMNTEAFF
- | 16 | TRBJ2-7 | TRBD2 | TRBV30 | TGTGCCTGGAGTGTCCTTCAGCGGGGGGCTAGGTACGAGCAGTACTTC | CAWSVLQRGARYEQYF
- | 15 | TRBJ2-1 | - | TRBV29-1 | TGCAGCGTTGAAGACGGACGGATCCACTACAATGAGCAGTTCTTC | CSVEDGRIHYNEQFF
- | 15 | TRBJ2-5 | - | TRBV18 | TGTGCCAGCTCACCGATGACCCAGGGCGCGGAGACCCAGTACTTC | CASSPMTQGAETQYF
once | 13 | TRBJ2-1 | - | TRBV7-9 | TGTGCCAGCAGCTTGGGTCAGCACAATGAGCAGTTCTTC | CASSLGQHNEQFF
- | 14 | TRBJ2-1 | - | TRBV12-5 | TGTGCTAGTGGTTTGAGACGAGCCTACAATGAGCAGTTCTTC | CASGLRRAYNEQFF
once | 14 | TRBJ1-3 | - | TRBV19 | TGTGCCAGTAGTCCTCAGGGGAATGGAAACACCATATATTTT | CASSPQGNGNTIYF
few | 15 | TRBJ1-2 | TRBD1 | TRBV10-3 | TGTGCCATCAGTGAGGGGACAGGGGACCTCTATGGCTACACCTTC | CAISEGTGDLYGYTF
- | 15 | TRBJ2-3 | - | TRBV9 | TGTGCCAGCAGCGTAGGCCCCAGTAGCACAGATACGCAGTATTTT | CASSVGPSSTDTQYF
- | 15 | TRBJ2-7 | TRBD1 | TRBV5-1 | TGCGCCAGCAGCTTGGAGGCAGGGGGCTGGTACGAGCAGTACTTC | CASSLEAGGWYEQYF
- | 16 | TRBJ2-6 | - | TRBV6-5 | TGTGCCAGCAGTTTGGGACGAGTTCCTGGGGCCAACGTCCTGACTTTC | CASSLGRVPGANVLTF
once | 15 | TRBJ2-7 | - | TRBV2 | TGTGCCAGCCGAAAAGAAACAGGTAGTCTCTACGAGCAGTACTTC | CASRKETGSLYEQYF
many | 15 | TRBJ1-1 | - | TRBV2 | TGTGCCAGCAGTGAGTCGAACCCGGAGGACACTGAAGCTTTCTTT | CASSESNPEDTEAFF
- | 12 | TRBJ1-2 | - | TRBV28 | TGTGCCAGCAGTTCGGCCTACCGAGGCTACACCTTC | CASSSAYRGYTF
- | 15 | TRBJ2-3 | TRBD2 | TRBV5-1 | TGCGCCAGCAGCGACGAAGCGGGAGGAACGGGTACGCAGTATTTT | CASSDEAGGTGTQYF
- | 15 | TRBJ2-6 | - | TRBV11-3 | TGTGCCAGCAGCGGTACAGGGACTGGGGCCAACGTCCTGACTTTC | CASSGTGTGANVLTF
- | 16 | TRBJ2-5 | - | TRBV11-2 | TGTGCCAGCAGCTTATTCCAGACAGCGAGGCAAGAGACCCAGTACTTC | CASSLFQTARQETQYF
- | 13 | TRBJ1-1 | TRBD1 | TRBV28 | TGTGCCAGCAGCGGACAGGGGGCCACTGAAGCTTTCTTT | CASSGQGATEAFF
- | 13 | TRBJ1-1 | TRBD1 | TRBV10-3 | TGTGCCATCACAACGGGACAGCGGACTGAAGCTTTCTTT | CAITTGQRTEAFF
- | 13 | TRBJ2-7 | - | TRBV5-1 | TGCGCCAGCAGCTTAAACAGGCCCTACGAGCAGTACTTC | CASSLNRPYEQYF
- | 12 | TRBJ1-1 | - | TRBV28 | TGTGCCAGCGTCGACACTCAGACTGAAGCTTTCTTT | CASVDTQTEAFF
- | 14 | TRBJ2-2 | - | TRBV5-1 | TGCGCCAGCAGCTTGTCAGCAGGGACCGGGGAGCTGTTTTTT | CASSLSAGTGELFF
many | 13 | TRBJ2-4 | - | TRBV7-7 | TGTGCCAGCAGCTTAGGGCAGGGGAACATTCAGTACTTC | CASSLGQGNIQYF
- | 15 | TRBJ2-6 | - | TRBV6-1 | TGTGCCAGCAGTGATCGTGTCGCTGGGGCCAACGTCCTGACTTTC | CASSDRVAGANVLTF
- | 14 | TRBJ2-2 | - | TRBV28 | TGTGCCAGCAGACCTGGGACCGACACCGGGGAGCTGTTTTTT | CASRPGTDTGELFF
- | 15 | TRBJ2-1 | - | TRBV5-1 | TGCGCCAGCAGCTTGAGAAGCGGGCTCTACAATGAGCAGTTCTTC | CASSLRSGLYNEQFF
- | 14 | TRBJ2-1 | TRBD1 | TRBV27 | TGTGCCAGCAGTTCCAGACAGGGTCGCAATGAGCAGTTCTTC | CASSSRQGRNEQFF
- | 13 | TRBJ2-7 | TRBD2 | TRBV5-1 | TGCGCCAGCGCGGCGGGAGGGCCGTACGAGCAGTACTTC | CASAAGGPYEQYF
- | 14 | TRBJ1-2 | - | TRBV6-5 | TGTGCCAGCAGTCGACAGAGGGTTGACTATGGCTACACCTTC | CASSRQRVDYGYTF
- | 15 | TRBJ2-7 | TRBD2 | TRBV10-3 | TGTGCCATCAGTGCCGCTAGCGGAGGGTCCTACGAGCAGTACTTC | CAISAASGGSYEQYF
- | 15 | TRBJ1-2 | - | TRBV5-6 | TGTGCCAGCAGCTTGGTGGCAGGTACCAACTATGGCTACACCTTC | CASSLVAGTNYGYTF
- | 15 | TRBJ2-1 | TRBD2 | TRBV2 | TGTGCCAGCAGTGTGGTTCGGGAGGGGGGGAAAGAGCAGTTCTTC | CASSVVREGGKEQFF
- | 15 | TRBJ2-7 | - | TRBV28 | TGTGCCAGCATGTTGGTCCCAGGAGGTCGGGACGAGCAGTACTTC | CASMLVPGGRDEQYF
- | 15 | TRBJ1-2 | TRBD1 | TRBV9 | TGTGCCAGCACACGAAACCGGGACAGTAACTATGGCTACACCTTC | CASTRNRDSNYGYTF
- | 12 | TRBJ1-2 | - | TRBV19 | TGTGCCAGTCAGCACAAAACCTATGGCTACACCTTC | CASQHKTYGYTF